Below are 4 T cell receptor beta chains sequenced from a single sample in a study of blood T cell repertoires in COVID-19. Here immunoSEQ multiplex PCR was the method, and the copy in TCRdb shows in-frame clones only, minus some. The sample includes roughly 200,000 clones, approximately 80% of them seen just once. Sequencing was done on a sample of PBMCs or T cells enriched from blood (not recorded which). The receptors shown here come from a woman in her sixties with acute COVID-19.

This chain joins TRBV4-1 and TRBJ1-2; D unclear. V was clipped by 0 bases and J by 2 bases, with 16 bases between them. Germline loops: CDR1 MGHRA, CDR2 YSYEKL. This CDR3 has 17 residues. The CDR3 nucleotides are TGCGCCAGCAGCCAAGATTTAGATGGTTCGTGGAACTATGGCTACACCTTC. Encoded protein: CASSQDLDGSWNYGYTF.

The sample holds one count of this clone. This chain connects TRBV24-1 to TRBJ2-7; maybe TRBD2 (5 bases). With 2 bases removed from V and 7 bases from J, the gap between germline ends came to 17 bases. CDR3 size: 15 residues. Per germline, CDR1 KGHDR and CDR2 SFDVKD. This chain's CDR3 is CATSDSGTLTGEQYF. CDR3 in DNA: TGTGCCACCAGTGATTCGGGAACCCTTACGGGGGAGCAGTACTTC.

The J gene is TRBJ1-5, the V gene TRBV7-8; 8 positions match TRBD1. Looked up from germline, CDR1 is SGHVS and CDR2 is FQNEAQ. J gave up 3 bases and V 3 bases, and 7 bases lay outside the gene matches. There are 16 residues in the CDR3. CDR3 sequence reads: CASSLPGTGVNQPQHF. The CDR3 DNA reads TGTGCCAGCAGCTTGCCCGGGACAGGCGTCAATCAGCCCCAGCATTTT.

This clone appeared a single time. The chain is built from TRBV12-3 or TRBV12-4 and TRBJ1-2; the D gene is possibly TRBD1 (5 bases). The V end was cut by 6 bases, the J end by 0 bases, with 8 bases between. This CDR3 spans 13 amino acids. Here the CDR3 reads CASRLTANYGYTF. The CDR3 coding sequence is TGTGCCAGCAGATTGACAGCTAACTATGGCTACACCTTC.